This T cell receptor beta chain was captured in a study of cytomegalovirus exposure and HLA in healthy donors. The method was immunoSEQ multiplex PCR; TCRdb's version includes in-frame clones alone and lacks a portion of them. The sample contains about 130,000 clones, about nine tenths of which appear only once. Only a few counts were recorded for this clone. Antigen specificity is unknown. Findings of the study overall: According to the study, roughly 160 TCR beta chains were cytomegalovirus-associated. Subsequent analysis of the approximately 110 validation repertoires found a tendency for first-cohort TCR clusters to co-occur.

Germline V gene data show CDR1 as LNHDA and CDR2 as SQIVND (reference sequence). V lost 0 bases to trimming and J lost 1 base, with 7 bases between them. CDR3 length equals 14 residues. The chain combines TRBV19 with TRBJ2-7, with D uncertain. The specimen was PBMCs. The source is a man younger than 45 in good health and CMV-seronegative. The CDR3: CASSIDVRSYEQYF. In DNA, the CDR3 is TGTGCCAGTAGTATAGATGTCAGATCCTACGAGCAGTACTTC.